The present TCR beta chain was sequenced within a study of T cell responses to AZD1222 COVID-19 vaccine. Whole-study results and caveats: There were repertoire samples only from the period after the peak T cell response. Within unmutated variant regions lay the reported targets of nearly half of spike-specific TCRs. The donors showed a predominance of white British ancestry and of females, with possible underestimation of clonal diversity.

Germline V gene lookup returns CDR1 LGHDT and CDR2 YNNKEL (reference sequence). There are 15 residues in the CDR3. V was shortened by 0 bases and J by 7 bases, with 16 bases between the two germline ends. With regard to this clone: Its antigen is currently unknown.

Second doses were pooled across both intervals (about 4 or about 12 weeks). The repertoire was sequenced with immunoSEQ multiplex PCR; TCRdb's copy has only in-frame clones and lacks some. The table lists fewer than 140,000 clones, 90% of them singletons. Sequencing used peripheral blood, obtained 28 days after the second AZD1222 dose. This chain joins TRBV3-1 (or the pseudogene TRBV3-2) and TRBJ2-7; D uncertain. The TCR originated in an adult who received the AZD1222 COVID-19 vaccine. CDR3 bases: TGTGCCAGCAGCCAAGAACCAGTAATGGTTGGGGAGCAGTACTTC. Protein: CASSQEPVMVGEQYF.